Listed below are T cell receptor beta chains from one sample, sequenced in a study of cytomegalovirus exposure and HLA in healthy donors. Sequenced by immunoSEQ multiplex PCR; TCRdb stores in-frame clones only, minus some. The data show about 87,000 clones, roughly 72% seen once. The sequenced sample consisted of PBMCs. The origin of the receptors is a man aged 30 to 39 in good health and CMV-seropositive. The CDR3 runs from the conserved cysteine through the conserved F or W. D genes are given only for firm matches. A row's size may be missing; if present it is once, few, many or a size class.

J: TRBJ2-7; D: TRBD1; length: 15; V: TRBV28; size: .; CDR3: CASSRTGLALGEQYF; DNA: TGTGCCAGCAGCCGGACAGGGTTGGCTCTTGGCGAGCAGTACTTC
J: TRBJ2-2; D: .; length: 17; V: TRBV7-6; size: .; CDR3: CASSHLSGLSTTGELFF; DNA: TGTGCCAGCAGTCACCTATCAGGGTTGTCGACCACCGGGGAGCTGTTTTTT
J: TRBJ2-1; D: .; length: 15; V: TRBV6-5; size: .; CDR3: CASSSGTSIYNEQFF; DNA: TGTGCCAGCAGTTCCGGGACTTCAATTTACAATGAGCAGTTCTTC
J: TRBJ1-6; D: .; length: 17; V: TRBV21-1; size: few; CDR3: CASSKGFRDTGNSPLHF; DNA: TGTGCCAGCAGCAAAGGCTTTAGGGACACTGGGAATTCACCCCTCCACTTT
J: TRBJ2-7; D: .; length: 14; V: TRBV6-1; size: .; CDR3: CASSEAWQGYEQYF; DNA: TGTGCCAGCAGTGAAGCGTGGCAGGGGTACGAGCAGTACTTC
J: TRBJ1-1; D: .; length: 14; V: TRBV5-1; size: .; CDR3: CASSLEGRDTEAFF; DNA: TGCGCCAGCAGCTTGGAAGGGAGAGACACTGAAGCTTTCTTT
J: TRBJ2-5; D: TRBD2; length: 12; V: TRBV9; size: once; CDR3: CASSRGEATQYF; DNA: TGTGCCAGCAGCCGGGGGGAGGCGACCCAGTACTTC
J: TRBJ2-5; D: .; length: 13; V: TRBV5-6; size: once; CDR3: CASSFFPRETQYF; DNA: TGTGCCAGCAGCTTCTTTCCCCGAGAGACCCAGTACTTC
J: TRBJ1-1; D: TRBD1; length: 16; V: TRBV19; size: .; CDR3: CASSRYRGQGDTEAFF; DNA: TGTGCCAGTAGTAGGTACAGGGGGCAGGGAGACACTGAAGCTTTCTTT
J: TRBJ2-2; D: .; length: 13; V: TRBV2; size: .; CDR3: CATSRGNTGELFF; DNA: TGTGCCACCTCTCGCGGGAACACCGGGGAGCTGTTTTTT
J: TRBJ2-3; D: TRBD2; length: 16; V: TRBV6-4; size: .; CDR3: CASSDSTSGGVDTQYF; DNA: TGTGCCAGCAGTGACTCGACTAGCGGGGGGGTAGATACGCAGTATTTT
J: TRBJ1-6; D: TRBD1; length: 15; V: TRBV18; size: .; CDR3: CASSPDRGEDSPLHF; DNA: TGTGCCAGCTCACCTGACAGGGGAGAGGATTCACCCCTCCACTTT